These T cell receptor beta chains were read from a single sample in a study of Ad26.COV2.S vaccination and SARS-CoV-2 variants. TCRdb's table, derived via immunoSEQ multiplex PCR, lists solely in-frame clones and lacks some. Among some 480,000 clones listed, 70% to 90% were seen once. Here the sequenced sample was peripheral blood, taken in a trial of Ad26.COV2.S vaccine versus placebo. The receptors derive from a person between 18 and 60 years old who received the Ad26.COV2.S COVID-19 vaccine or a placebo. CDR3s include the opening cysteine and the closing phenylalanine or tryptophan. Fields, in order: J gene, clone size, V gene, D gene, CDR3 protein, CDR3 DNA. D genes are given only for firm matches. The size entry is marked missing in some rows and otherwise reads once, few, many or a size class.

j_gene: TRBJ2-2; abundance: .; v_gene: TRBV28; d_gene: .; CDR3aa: CASSPGVLNTGELFF; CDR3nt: TGTGCCAGCAGCCCGGGGGTTTTGAACACCGGGGAGCTGTTTTTT
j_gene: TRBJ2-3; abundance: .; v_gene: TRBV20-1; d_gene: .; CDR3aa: CSARDWNTQYF; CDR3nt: TGCAGTGCTAGAGATTGGAATACGCAGTATTTT
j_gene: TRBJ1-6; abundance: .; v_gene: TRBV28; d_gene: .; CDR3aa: CASTGRAYNSPLHF; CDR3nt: TGTGCCAGCACAGGGAGGGCCTATAATTCACCCCTCCACTTT
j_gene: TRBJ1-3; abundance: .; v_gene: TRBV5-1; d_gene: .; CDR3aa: CASSLARGLAGNTIYF; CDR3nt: TGCGCCAGCAGCCTGGCACGGGGCTTGGCTGGAAACACCATATATTTT
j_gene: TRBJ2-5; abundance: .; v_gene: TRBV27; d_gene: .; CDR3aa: CASAKTTGRRALFRETQYF; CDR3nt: TGTGCCAGCGCCAAGACAACGGGACGGAGGGCTCTCTTTAGGGAGACCCAGTACTTC
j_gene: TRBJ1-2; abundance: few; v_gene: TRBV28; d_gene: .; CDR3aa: CASGILGYGYTF; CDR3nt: TGTGCCAGCGGGATTTTGGGGTATGGCTACACCTTC
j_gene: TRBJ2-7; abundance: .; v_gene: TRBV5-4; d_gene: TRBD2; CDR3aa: CASSLGTSGSKYEQYF; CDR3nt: TGTGCCAGCAGCTTGGGAACTAGCGGGAGTAAGTACGAGCAGTACTTC
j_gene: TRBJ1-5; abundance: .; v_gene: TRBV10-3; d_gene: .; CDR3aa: CAISDKKGVGQPQHF; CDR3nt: TGTGCCATCAGTGACAAAAAGGGAGTCGGTCAGCCCCAGCATTTT
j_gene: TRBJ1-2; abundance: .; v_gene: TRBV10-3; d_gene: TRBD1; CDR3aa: CAIRGQGGYGYTF; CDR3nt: TGTGCCATCAGGGGACAGGGTGGCTATGGCTACACCTTC
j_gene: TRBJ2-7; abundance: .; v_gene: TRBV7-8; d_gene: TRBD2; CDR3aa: CASSKWSSGRIFEQYF; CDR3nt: TGTGCCAGCAGCAAATGGTCAAGCGGGAGGATCTTTGAGCAGTACTTC
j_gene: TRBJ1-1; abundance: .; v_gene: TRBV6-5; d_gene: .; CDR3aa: CASSYRDGSKAFF; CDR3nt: TGTGCCAGCAGTTACCGGGACGGTAGCAAAGCTTTCTTT
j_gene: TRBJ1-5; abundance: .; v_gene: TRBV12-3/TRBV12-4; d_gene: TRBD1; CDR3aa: CASNDRAGRPQHF; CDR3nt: TGTGCCAGCAACGACAGGGCCGGTCGCCCCCAGCATTTT
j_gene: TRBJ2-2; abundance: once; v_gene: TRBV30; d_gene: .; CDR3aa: CAWSVVPGELFF; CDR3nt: TGTGCCTGGAGTGTTGTCCCGGGGGAGCTGTTTTTT
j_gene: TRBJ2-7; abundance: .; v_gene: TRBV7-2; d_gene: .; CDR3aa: CASSLIQGPYEQYF; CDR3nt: TGTGCCAGCAGCTTAATTCAGGGTCCCTACGAGCAGTACTTC
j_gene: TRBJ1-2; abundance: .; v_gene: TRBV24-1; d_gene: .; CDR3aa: CATRDDSYGYTF; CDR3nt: TGTGCCACCAGGGACGACAGCTATGGCTACACCTTC
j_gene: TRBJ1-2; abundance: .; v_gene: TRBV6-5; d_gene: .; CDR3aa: CASSYGAAGGYYGYTF; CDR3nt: TGTGCCAGCAGTTACGGCGCCGCGGGGGGGTACTATGGCTACACCTTC
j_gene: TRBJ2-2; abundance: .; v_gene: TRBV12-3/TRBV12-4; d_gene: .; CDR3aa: CASSGNTGELFF; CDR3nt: TGTGCCAGCAGTGGGAACACCGGGGAGCTGTTTTTT
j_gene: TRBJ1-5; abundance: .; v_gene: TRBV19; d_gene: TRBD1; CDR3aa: CASSIPGTGYQPQHF; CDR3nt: TGTGCCAGTAGTATCCCCGGGACAGGATATCAGCCCCAGCATTTT
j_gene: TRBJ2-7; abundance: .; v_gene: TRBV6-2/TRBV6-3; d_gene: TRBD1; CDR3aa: CASSYLKGTVDYEQYF; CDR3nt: TGTGCCAGCAGTTACCTCAAAGGGACAGTGGACTACGAGCAGTACTTC
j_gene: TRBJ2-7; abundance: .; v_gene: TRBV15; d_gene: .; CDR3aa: CATSSGIYYEQYF; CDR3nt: TGTGCCACCAGCAGCGGGATTTACTACGAGCAGTACTTC
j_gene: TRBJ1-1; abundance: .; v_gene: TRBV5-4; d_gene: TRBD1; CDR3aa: CASSLAQGGTEAFF; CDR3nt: TGTGCCAGCAGCTTGGCCCAGGGGGGTACTGAAGCTTTCTTT
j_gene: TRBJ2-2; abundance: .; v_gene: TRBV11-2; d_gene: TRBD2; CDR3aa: CASSSPVGGRHTGELFF; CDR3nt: TGTGCCAGCAGCTCCCCTGTGGGCGGGAGACACACCGGGGAGCTGTTTTTT
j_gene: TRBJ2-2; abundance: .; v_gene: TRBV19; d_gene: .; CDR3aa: CASTKKGGVGPKNTGELFF; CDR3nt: TGTGCCAGTACCAAGAAAGGTGGCGTCGGACCTAAGAACACCGGGGAGCTGTTTTTT
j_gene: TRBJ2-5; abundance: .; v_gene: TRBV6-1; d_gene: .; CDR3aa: CASSEQQGLPETQYF; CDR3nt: TGTGCCAGCAGTGAGCAACAGGGTCTCCCAGAGACCCAGTACTTC
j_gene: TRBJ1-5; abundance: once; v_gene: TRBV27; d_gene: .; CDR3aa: CASRPRDLFGRGYQPQHF; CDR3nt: TGTGCCAGCAGACCCCGAGACCTCTTCGGCCGGGGGTATCAGCCCCAGCATTTT
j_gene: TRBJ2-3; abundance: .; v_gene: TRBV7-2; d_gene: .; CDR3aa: CASSLERDTQYF; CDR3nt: TGTGCCAGCAGCTTAGAGAGAGATACGCAGTATTTT
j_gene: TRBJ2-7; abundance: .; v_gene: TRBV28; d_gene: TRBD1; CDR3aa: CASSPGGGSYEQYF; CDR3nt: TGTGCCAGCAGCCCAGGGGGTGGGTCCTACGAGCAGTACTTC
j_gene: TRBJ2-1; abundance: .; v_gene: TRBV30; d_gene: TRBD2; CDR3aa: CAWSPHGLVSDEQFF; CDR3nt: TGTGCCTGGAGTCCCCATGGACTAGTGTCAGATGAGCAGTTCTTC
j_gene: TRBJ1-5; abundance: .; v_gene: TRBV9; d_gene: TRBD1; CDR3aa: CARRGGASDQPQHF; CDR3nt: TGTGCCAGGAGAGGGGGCGCATCGGATCAGCCCCAGCATTTT
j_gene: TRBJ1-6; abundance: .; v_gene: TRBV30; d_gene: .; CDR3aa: CAWKLGGPNSPLHF; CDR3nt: TGTGCCTGGAAGCTGGGAGGACCCAATTCACCCCTCCACTTT
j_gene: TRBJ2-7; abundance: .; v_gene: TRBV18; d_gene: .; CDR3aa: CASSPLSSSPGRFSDEQYF; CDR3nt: TGTGCCAGCTCACCACTAAGTTCATCACCGGGAAGGTTTAGCGACGAGCAGTACTTC
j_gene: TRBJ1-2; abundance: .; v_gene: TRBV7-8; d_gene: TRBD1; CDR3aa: CASSPTGTGGYGYTF; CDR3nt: TGTGCCAGCAGCCCGACCGGGACAGGGGGCTATGGCTACACCTTC
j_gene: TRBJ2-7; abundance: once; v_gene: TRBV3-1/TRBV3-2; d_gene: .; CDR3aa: CASSLSGTTSYEQYF; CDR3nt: TGTGCCAGCAGCCTTTCCGGGACAACTTCCTACGAGCAGTACTTC
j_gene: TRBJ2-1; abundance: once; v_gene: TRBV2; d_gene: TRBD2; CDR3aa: CASRKLAGEQNEQFF; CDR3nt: TGTGCCAGCAGAAAACTAGCGGGAGAGCAAAATGAGCAGTTCTTC
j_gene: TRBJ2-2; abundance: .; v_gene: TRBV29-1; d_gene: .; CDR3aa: CSVGVSGTGELFF; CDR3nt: TGCAGCGTTGGGGTTAGCGGTACCGGGGAGCTGTTTTTT
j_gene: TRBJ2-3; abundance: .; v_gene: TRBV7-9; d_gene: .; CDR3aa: CASSFASDTQYF; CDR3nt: TGTGCCAGCAGCTTCGCGTCCGATACGCAGTATTTT
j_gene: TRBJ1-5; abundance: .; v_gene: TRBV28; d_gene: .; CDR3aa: CASSLGGSKNQPQHF; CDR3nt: TGTGCCAGCAGTTTAGGGGGGTCCAAAAATCAGCCCCAGCATTTT
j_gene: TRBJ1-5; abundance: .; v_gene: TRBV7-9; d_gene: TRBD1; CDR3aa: CASSSRQGKDNQPQHF; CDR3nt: TGTGCCAGCAGCTCCCGACAGGGGAAAGACAATCAGCCCCAGCATTTT
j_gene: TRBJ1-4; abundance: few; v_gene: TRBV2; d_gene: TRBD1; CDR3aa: CASSRDSNEKLFF; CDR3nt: TGTGCCAGCAGCAGGGACAGCAATGAAAAACTGTTTTTT
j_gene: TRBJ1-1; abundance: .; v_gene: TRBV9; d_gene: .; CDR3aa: CASSVGRVNTEAFF; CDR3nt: TGTGCCAGCAGCGTTGGGCGCGTAAACACTGAAGCTTTCTTT
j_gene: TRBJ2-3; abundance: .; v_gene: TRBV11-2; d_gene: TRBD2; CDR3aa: CASSRDYSDTQYF; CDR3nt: TGTGCCAGCAGTCGGGACTATTCAGATACGCAGTATTTT
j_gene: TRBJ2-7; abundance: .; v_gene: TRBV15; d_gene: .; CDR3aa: CATSRGGGNEQYF; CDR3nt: TGTGCCACCAGCAGAGGGGGCGGCAACGAGCAGTACTTC
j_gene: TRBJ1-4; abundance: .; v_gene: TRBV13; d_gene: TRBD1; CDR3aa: CASSLGQGNNEKLFF; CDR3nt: TGTGCCAGCAGCCTCGGACAGGGCAATAATGAAAAACTGTTTTTT
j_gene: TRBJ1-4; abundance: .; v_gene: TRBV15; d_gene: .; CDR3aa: CATSRDARATNEKLFF; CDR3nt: TGTGCCACCAGCAGAGACGCTAGAGCAACTAATGAAAAACTGTTTTTT
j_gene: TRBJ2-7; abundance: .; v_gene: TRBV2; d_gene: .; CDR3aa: CASSLDHDPSYEQYF; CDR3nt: TGTGCCAGCAGTCTGGACCACGACCCATCCTACGAGCAGTACTTC
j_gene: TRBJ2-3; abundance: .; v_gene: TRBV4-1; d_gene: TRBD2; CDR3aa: CASSRQSTSGAGDTQYF; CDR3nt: TGCGCCAGCAGCCGACAAAGCACTAGCGGAGCGGGAGATACGCAGTATTTT
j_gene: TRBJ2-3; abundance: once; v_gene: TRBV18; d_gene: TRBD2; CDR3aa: CASSSVLGGPIDTQYF; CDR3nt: TGTGCCAGCTCATCGGTCTTGGGAGGGCCTATAGATACGCAGTATTTT
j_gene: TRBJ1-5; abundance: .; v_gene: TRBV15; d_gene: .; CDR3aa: CATSRASGGRGSNQPQHF; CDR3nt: TGTGCCACCAGCAGAGCCTCGGGAGGGAGAGGTAGCAATCAGCCCCAGCATTTT
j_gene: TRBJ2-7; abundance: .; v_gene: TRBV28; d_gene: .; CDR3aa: CASSLETYEQYF; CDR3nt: TGTGCCAGCAGTTTAGAGACGTACGAGCAGTACTTC
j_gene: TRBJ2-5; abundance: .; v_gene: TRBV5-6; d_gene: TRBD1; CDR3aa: CASSYQGAQYF; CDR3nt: TGTGCCAGCAGCTATCAGGGGGCCCAGTACTTC
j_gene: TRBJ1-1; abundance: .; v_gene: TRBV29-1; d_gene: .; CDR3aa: CSVTTGPATWAFF; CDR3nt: TGCAGCGTAACAACAGGGCCCGCCACATGGGCTTTCTTT
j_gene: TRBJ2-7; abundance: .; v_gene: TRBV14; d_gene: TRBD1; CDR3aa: CASSQGTGVSYEQYF; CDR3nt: TGTGCCAGCAGCCAAGGGACAGGGGTCTCCTACGAGCAGTACTTC
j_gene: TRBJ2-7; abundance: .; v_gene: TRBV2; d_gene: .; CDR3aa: CASCRARRSYEQYF; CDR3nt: TGTGCCAGCTGCAGGGCGCGGAGATCCTACGAGCAGTACTTC